This TCR delta chain was identified during a study of γδ T cells in repeated Plasmodium falciparum infection. As for the study in general: Four controlled malaria infections with P. falciparum NF54 spanned 644 days. Sampling occurred at baseline, pre-infection for selected infections, and 21 days post-infection.

In germline, CDR1 is TSWWSYY, CDR2 QGS. The CDR3 contains 25 residues. As for this clone: Its matching antigen is unknown. The protein that TCRdb holds for this DNA derives from a much larger clone and differs from the translated DNA at residue 3, which likely indicates a read error; the protein shown here is translated from the DNA.

Study results and caveats: Repeated controlled infections reportedly drove waves of new clonotype selection in Vdelta2-negative, mostly Vdelta1+, gammadelta repertoires.

TCRdb called clones from the multiplex PCR reads again using CATT. The sample lists tens of thousands of delta-chain clones, 1.5% to 2% seen once, with 8.5% to 10% in the top ten. Gammadelta T cells were flow-sorted from PBMC into Vgamma9/Vdelta2+ and Vdelta2-negative populations for bulk analysis. The sequenced sample consisted of gamma-delta T cells from blood. The TCR was taken from a pool of human donors (malaria-infected and uninfected, not separated). The chain combines TRDV1 with TRDJ3; D possibly matches TRDD2 or TRDD3 (8 bases each). The J gene, absent from TCRdb, was called here by matching the DNA to germline. Written as DNA, the CDR3 is TGTGCTATTGGGACTACCCTGCTTCCTACTTCGGGGGATAGGATGAGCTCCTGGGACACCCGACAGATGTTTTTC. This codes for CAIGTTLLPTSGDRMSSWDTRQMFF.